The clone carrying this T cell receptor (beta chain) was seen only once. This entry belongs to a study of blood T cell repertoires in COVID-19. Original handling: Scientists estimated how many nucleated cells there were by amplifying reference gene primers. Only in-frame clones appear in the TCRdb table, and some are missing; sequencing was by immunoSEQ multiplex PCR. V and J calls and clone size follow that table, whereas D and trimming were derived from the DNA. Of approximately 110,000 clones in the sample, around 83% were seen once. Material: peripheral blood. This receptor was obtained from a woman aged 55-70 years with COVID-19, enrolled during active disease.

CDR3 sequence (DNA): TGTGCCAGCAGCAAAGCGCCCAGGGAAAAACTGTTTTTT. It translates to CASSKAPREKLFF. This chain uses TRBV21-1 with TRBJ1-4; the table assigns TRBD1, which was not confirmed against the DNA. TRBV21-1 is a pseudogene locus. The CDR3 is made up of 13 amino acids.